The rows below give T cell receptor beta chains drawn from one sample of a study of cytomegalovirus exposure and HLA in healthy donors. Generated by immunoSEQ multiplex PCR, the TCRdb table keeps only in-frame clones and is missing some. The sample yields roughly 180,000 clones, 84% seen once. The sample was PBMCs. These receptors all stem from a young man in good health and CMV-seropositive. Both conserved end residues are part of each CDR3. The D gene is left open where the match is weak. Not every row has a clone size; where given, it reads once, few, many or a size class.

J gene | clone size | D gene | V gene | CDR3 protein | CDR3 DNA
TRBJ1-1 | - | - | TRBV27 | CASSLQGFGTEAFF | TGTGCCAGCAGTTTACAGGGCTTCGGCACTGAAGCTTTCTTT
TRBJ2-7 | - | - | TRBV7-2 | CASSPGVNYEQYF | TGTGCCAGCAGCCCGGGGGTTAACTACGAGCAGTACTTC
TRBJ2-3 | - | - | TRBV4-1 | CASSPHRASVSTDTQYF | TGCGCCAGCAGCCCCCACCGGGCTAGCGTAAGCACAGATACGCAGTATTTT
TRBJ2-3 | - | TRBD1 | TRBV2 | CASREQGPTDTQYF | TGTGCCAGCAGAGAACAGGGGCCCACAGATACGCAGTATTTT
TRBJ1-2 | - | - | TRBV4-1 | CASSQDPPPGYGYTF | TGCGCCAGCAGCCAAGATCCCCCACCAGGCTATGGCTACACCTTC
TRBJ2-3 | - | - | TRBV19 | CASSPSLLAAERTDTQYF | TGTGCCAGTAGCCCCAGCCTCCTAGCAGCAGAACGGACAGATACGCAGTATTTT
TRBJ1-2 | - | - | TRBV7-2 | CASSQDSRNYGYTF | TGTGCCAGCAGCCAGGACAGTAGGAACTATGGCTACACCTTC
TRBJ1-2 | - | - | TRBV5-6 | CASSGASGYGYTF | TGTGCCAGCAGCGGCGCCTCGGGCTATGGCTACACCTTC
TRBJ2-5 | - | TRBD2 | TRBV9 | CASSMTSGEGETQYF | TGTGCCAGCAGCATGACTAGCGGGGAAGGGGAGACCCAGTACTTC
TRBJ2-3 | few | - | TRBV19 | CASSQATVSTDTQYF | TGTGCCAGTAGTCAAGCGACAGTATCCACAGATACGCAGTATTTT
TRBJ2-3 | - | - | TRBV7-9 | CASSLGQYTDTQYF | TGTGCCAGCAGCTTAGGGCAGTACACAGATACGCAGTATTTT
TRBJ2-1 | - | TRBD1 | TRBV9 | CASSPRGQVNEQFF | TGTGCCAGCAGCCCAAGGGGGCAGGTCAATGAGCAGTTCTTC
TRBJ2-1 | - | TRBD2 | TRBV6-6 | CASSYVAGGRGFF | TGTGCCAGCAGTTACGTGGCAGGCGGGAGGGGGTTCTTC
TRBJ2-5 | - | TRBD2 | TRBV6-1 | CAGRGQETQYF | TGTGCCGGGAGGGGACAAGAGACCCAGTACTTC
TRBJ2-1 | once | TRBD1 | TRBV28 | CASRPGQSYNEQFF | TGTGCCAGCAGACCGGGACAGTCCTACAATGAGCAGTTCTTC
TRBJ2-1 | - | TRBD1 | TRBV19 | CASSDGTGLNEEQFF | TGTGCCAGTAGTGACGGGACAGGCCTTAACGAAGAGCAGTTCTTC
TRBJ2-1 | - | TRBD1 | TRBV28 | CASRAGGPYNEQFF | TGTGCCAGCCGGGCAGGGGGCCCCTACAATGAGCAGTTCTTC
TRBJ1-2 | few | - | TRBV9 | CASSVGSIGYTF | TGTGCCAGCAGCGTCGGGAGTATTGGCTACACCTTC